Below, one TCR beta chain is given with its context. Its matching antigen is unknown. The CDR3 extends over 14 amino acids. The ends were cut back, 6 bases at V and 3 bases at J, with 15 bases in the middle. The germline V gene encodes CDR1 MDHEN and CDR2 SYDVKM. Per individual sample, total RNA of at least 6 micrograms was extracted. Alongside a J-beta primer mix, a sample-barcoded 5' primer served in a second PCR lasting about 7 to 12 cycles. TCRdb reprocessed the 5' RACE reads with MiXCR, giving one entry per CDR3 protein. Among about 1.8 million distinct CDR3 sequences listed, roughly 50% were seen once. This sample was taken from a study of blood T cells in healthy people across ages. Study findings and constraints: Across the age range, TCR beta diversity per million T cells fell in a roughly linear way.

The TCR comes from a woman between 40 and 50 years old in good health. Sequences were obtained from blood. The chain links TRBV28 to TRBJ2-7; D call uncertain. CDR3 nucleotide sequence: TGTGCCAGCAGACGCAGCGAAACAATCTACGAGCAGTACTTC. This codes for CASRRSETIYEQYF.